This TCR beta chain was observed in a study of pediatric ulcerative colitis. V lost 4 bases to trimming and J lost 14 bases, with 14 bases between them. This CDR3 is 12 amino acids long. Germline V gives CDR1 LNHDA, CDR2 SQIVND (reference sequence). Study-level results: Compared with controls, ulcerative colitis showed greater blood-rectum clone sharing. A couple of patients had blood samples with substantially reduced template counts.

Clones were sequenced by immunoSEQ multiplex PCR, and TCRdb holds only the in-frame ones, with some missing. The sample contains more than 40,000 clones, around 76% of which appear only once. Rectal tissue came from one to two pinch biopsies taken at colonoscopy. To note about this clone: Its target is unknown.

The specimen sequenced was gut tissue. The chain links TRBV19 to TRBJ1-4; TRBD1 is a possible D gene (5 bases). This receptor was identified in a girl aged 10 to 17 with moderate ulcerative colitis. The chain's CDR3 is CASSTPGLFLFF. The CDR3 DNA follows: TGTGCCAGTAGTACTCCAGGGTTGTTTCTGTTTTTT.